This TCR beta chain was obtained from a study of blood T cell repertoires in COVID-19. Turning to the study itself: From the United States, Italy and Spain came samples of acute and convalescent COVID-19. T cells, B-cell-depleted T cells, or PBMCs provided the cDNA or gDNA that served as material.

Cohort 3 donors were reported recovered after two negative PCRs, clearance, or symptom resolution. The CDR3 extends over 14 amino acids. Germline V gene lookup returns CDR1 MDHEN and CDR2 SYDVKM. V lost 7 bases and J 9 bases, leaving 19 bases between the germline ends. The method was immunoSEQ multiplex PCR; TCRdb's version includes in-frame clones alone and lacks a portion of them. The repertoire holds 290,000 or so clones, with 86% as singletons. The gene calls are TRBV28 and TRBJ1-5, with D unresolved. This receptor was taken from a woman aged 18-35 years who had recovered from COVID-19. Sequencing was performed on PBMCs or T cells enriched from blood (not recorded which). CDR3 in amino acids: CASTDTGGLGPQHF. In DNA, the CDR3 is TGTGCCAGCACTGACACCGGTGGGTTGGGGCCCCAGCATTTT.